This is a list of T cell receptor beta chains from one sample in a study of CD8 T cells in Susac syndrome. Each CDR3 protein gets one entry after TCRdb re-called the immunoSEQ multiplex PCR reads with MiXCR. The sample lists 170,000 or so distinct CDR3 sequences; approximately 93% were seen once. Sequencing was performed on CD4+ T cells from PBMCs. These receptors were obtained from a human donor with multiple sclerosis. Each CDR3 is given with its conserved first and last residue. The D gene is left open where the match is weak. A row's size may be missing; if present it is once, few, many or a size class.

TRBV6-5	NA	TRBJ2-3	few	CASSFDSGSHTDTQYF	TGTGCCAGCAGTTTCGATAGCGGATCCCACACAGATACGCAGTATTTT
TRBV12-3/TRBV12-4	NA	TRBJ2-7	once	CASSFKAESSYEQYF	TGTGCCAGCAGTTTTAAGGCGGAAAGCTCCTACGAGCAGTACTTC
TRBV2	NA	TRBJ1-2	NA	CASSESLRTPNYGYTF	TGTGCCAGCAGTGAGAGTCTAAGGACACCTAACTATGGCTACACCTTC
TRBV12-3/TRBV12-4	NA	TRBJ2-5	NA	CASSFGRGAPQETQYF	TGTGCCAGCAGTTTTGGTAGGGGGGCCCCCCAAGAGACCCAGTACTTC
TRBV27	TRBD2	TRBJ2-5	NA	CASSLIGAGGKATQYF	TGTGCCAGCAGTTTAATCGGAGCGGGAGGTAAAGCGACCCAGTACTTC
TRBV12-3/TRBV12-4	TRBD2	TRBJ2-7	NA	CASSLKRGAPYEQYF	TGTGCCAGCAGTTTGAAGCGGGGAGCCCCCTACGAGCAGTACTTC
TRBV6-2/TRBV6-3	TRBD2	TRBJ2-4	NA	CASATSEINLAKNIQYF	TGTGCCAGCGCAACTAGCGAGATAAATTTAGCCAAAAACATTCAGTACTTC
TRBV6-2/TRBV6-3	TRBD2	TRBJ2-1	once	CASSYLLAGGTFSNEQFF	TGTGCCAGCAGTTACTTACTAGCGGGAGGGACATTTAGCAATGAGCAGTTCTTC
TRBV29-1	NA	TRBJ2-7	NA	CSVYDSYEQYF	TGCAGCGTTTATGACAGCTACGAGCAGTACTTC
TRBV2	TRBD2	TRBJ2-2	once	CASMGLAANTGELFF	TGTGCCAGCATGGGACTAGCGGCCAACACCGGGGAGCTGTTTTTT
TRBV20-1	NA	TRBJ1-2	NA	CSARDGRQGGYTF	TGCAGTGCTAGAGATGGGCGGCAAGGGGGCTACACCTTC
TRBV10-3	TRBD2	TRBJ2-7	NA	CAISESLVAGEYEQYF	TGTGCCATCAGTGAGTCGTTGGTAGCGGGAGAGTACGAGCAGTACTTC